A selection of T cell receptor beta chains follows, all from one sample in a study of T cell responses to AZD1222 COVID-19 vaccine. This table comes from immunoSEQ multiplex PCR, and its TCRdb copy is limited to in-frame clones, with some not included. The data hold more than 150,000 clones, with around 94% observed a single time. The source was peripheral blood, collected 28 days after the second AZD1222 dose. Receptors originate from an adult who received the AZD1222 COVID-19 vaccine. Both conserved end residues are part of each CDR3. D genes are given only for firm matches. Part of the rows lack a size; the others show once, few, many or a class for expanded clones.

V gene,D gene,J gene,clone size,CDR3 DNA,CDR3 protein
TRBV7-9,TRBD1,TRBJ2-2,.,TGTGCCAGCAGCCAAGTCCAGGGGGTGACCGGGGAGCTGTTTTTT,CASSQVQGVTGELFF
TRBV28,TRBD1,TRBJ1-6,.,TGTGCCAGCAGTTTTGGGGACAGGGGTAATTCACCCCTCCACTTT,CASSFGDRGNSPLHF
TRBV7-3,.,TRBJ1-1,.,TGTGCCAGCAGCTTATACCAGGCCACTGAAGCTTTCTTT,CASSLYQATEAFF
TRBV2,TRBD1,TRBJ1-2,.,TGTGCCAGCAGTCGACAGGGGATAAACTATGGCTACACCTTC,CASSRQGINYGYTF
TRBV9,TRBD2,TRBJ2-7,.,TGTGCCAGCAGTACCGCAGCGGGAGCTTACGAGCAGTACTTC,CASSTAAGAYEQYF
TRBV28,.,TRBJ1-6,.,TGTGCCAGCAGTTTAGGCAGTAAATCGGCACCCCTCCACTTT,CASSLGSKSAPLHF
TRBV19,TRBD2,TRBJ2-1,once,TGTGCCAGTAGTATAAGAGCGGGAGGTAATTACAATGAGCAGTTCTTC,CASSIRAGGNYNEQFF
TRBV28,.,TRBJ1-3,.,TGTGCCAGCAGTGGGTTGGGACCCGCTGGAAACACCATATATTTT,CASSGLGPAGNTIYF
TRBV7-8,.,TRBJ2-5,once,TGTGCCAGCAGCTTAACCTCTAGGTCAGCGGAGACCCAGTACTTC,CASSLTSRSAETQYF
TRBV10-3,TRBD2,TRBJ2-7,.,TGTGCCATCAGTGTTCTAGCGGAAAGGAGCTCCTACGAGCAGTACTTC,CAISVLAERSSYEQYF
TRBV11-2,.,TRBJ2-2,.,TGTGCCAGCAGCCCTCCGGGCGGGGAGCTGTTTTTT,CASSPPGGELFF
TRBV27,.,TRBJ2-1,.,TGTGCCAGCAGTTTATATATGGGGGGGGGCCTGTCTAATGAGCAGTTCTTC,CASSLYMGGGLSNEQFF
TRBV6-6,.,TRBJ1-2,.,TGTGCCAGCAGTTACTCGCCACAGTACTATGGCTACACCTTC,CASSYSPQYYGYTF
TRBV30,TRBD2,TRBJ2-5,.,TGTGCCTGGAGTGTAGGGGGACTAGCGGCACAAGAGACCCAGTACTTC,CAWSVGGLAAQETQYF
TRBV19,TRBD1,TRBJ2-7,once,TGTGCCAGTAGTATAGGGGACAGCTCCGAGCAGTACTTC,CASSIGDSSEQYF
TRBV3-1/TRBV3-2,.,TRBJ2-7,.,TGTGCCAGCAGCCAAGGCACCCGGGGAAGCTACGAGCAGTACTTC,CASSQGTRGSYEQYF
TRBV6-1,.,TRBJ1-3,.,TGTGCCAGCAGTGTAGGGACACTTAGGAGGACCTCTGGAAACACCATATATTTT,CASSVGTLRRTSGNTIYF
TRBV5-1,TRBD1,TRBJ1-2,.,TGCGCCAGCAGCTTGTCTTCCCCGGGACAGGGCAATGGCTACACCTTC,CASSLSSPGQGNGYTF
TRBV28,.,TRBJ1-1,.,TGTGCCAGCAGACCCCCAGCAGGGGAGGGAGCTTTCTTT,CASRPPAGEGAFF
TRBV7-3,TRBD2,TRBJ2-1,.,TGTGCCAGCAGCACACTCCTAGCGGGAGTGGGCAATGAGCAGTTCTTC,CASSTLLAGVGNEQFF
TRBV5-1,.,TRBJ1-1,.,TGCGCCAGCAGCTTGGCTCGGAACACTGAAGCTTTCTTT,CASSLARNTEAFF
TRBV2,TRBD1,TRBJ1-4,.,TGTGCCAGCAGTGTCTCAGGGGGAGCAAAACTGTTTTTT,CASSVSGGAKLFF
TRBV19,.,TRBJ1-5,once,TGTGCCAGTAGCCTACAGGGCAGCAATCAGCCCCAGCATTTT,CASSLQGSNQPQHF
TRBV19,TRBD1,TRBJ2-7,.,TGTGCCAGTAGTACATGGGACGGACAGGGAGAGCAGTACTTC,CASSTWDGQGEQYF
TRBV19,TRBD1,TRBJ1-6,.,TGTGCCAGTAGTAGCTTAAACAGGGGTTTGGAGAATTCACCCCTCCACTTT,CASSSLNRGLENSPLHF
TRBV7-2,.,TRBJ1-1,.,TGTGCCAGCAGCACAACAGAGAACACTGAAGCTTTCTTT,CASSTTENTEAFF